This TCR beta chain was retrieved from a study of response to subunit inactivated influenza vaccine. Study-wide findings and caveats: The authors suggested that few new T cells are recruited per seasonal influenza vaccination.

The CDR3 length is 12 residues. Trimming shortened V by 5 bases and J by 6 bases, and 8 bases separated the two germline ends. This clonotype has at least ten counts. The antigen remains undetermined. TCRdb reprocessed the RT-PCR reads with MiXCR, giving one entry per CDR3 protein. Of about 800,000 distinct CDR3 sequences in the sample, 21% are singletons; the top ten hold about 9.4%. This receptor was taken from a man aged 45-65 years who received an inactivated influenza vaccine. The chain employs TRBV12-3 or TRBV12-4 and TRBJ2-1; no clear D gene. Material: PBMCs from blood, obtained less than 6 days after vaccination. The chain's CDR3 is CASSQNGNEQFF. CDR3 in DNA: TGTGCCAGCAGTCAAAACGGCAATGAGCAGTTCTTC.